Described below is a single T cell receptor beta chain sequence and its context. Its antigen is not yet known. No base-level quality is on record; no much larger clone is a single base apart. The germline V gene supplies CDR1 SGHTA and CDR2 FQGNSA. The junction shows trimming of 1 base on V and 4 bases on J, and the gene matches do not reach 5 bases of it. The CDR3 runs 15 residues from the cysteine to the phenylalanine. Kept here is only the CDR3 DNA, which spans 45 bases and is read in frame from base 1. The data were obtained in a study of blood T cell repertoires in COVID-19 (dated by TCRdb to the early 2020s). Regarding the complete study: The collaborator samples originated in the United States, Italy and Spain and spanned the acute and convalescent phases of COVID-19. The material from the prospective study consisted of cDNA or gDNA derived from T cells, B-cell-depleted T cells, or PBMCs. Subjects who had been exposed to COVID-19, were actively infected with it, or had recovered from it provided the deeply sampled blood TCRbeta repertoires that made up the dataset. The repertoires were made available in a free public database intended to serve as a resource for research on the immune response to SARS-CoV-2. The samples were drawn from the first 160 participants of the ongoing ImmuneRACE study and from 1,200 or so subjects provided by 6 global collaborators. Sample metadata almost always included a de-identified subject ID, COVID-19 status, age in years and sex. Where available, HLA class I and class II types were taken from metadata supplied by the sample provider and were not determined by assay-based typing. The paper's findings and limits, for the study overall: Clinical and demographic metadata were provided uncurated, with the amount varying by source and participant.

Each collaborating institution followed its own protocols to collect whole blood in K2EDTA tubes. For TCRbeta analysis, collaborators shipped samples in one of three forms: frozen whole blood, isolated PBMCs, or DNA extracted from either of those sample types. TCRbeta CDR3 regions were amplified from genomic DNA by means of the immunoSEQ Assay, a bias-controlled multiplex PCR. Processing in the source paper ran as follows. Nucleated cell counts per sample were estimated from amplification of reference gene primers within the assay. To quantify the absolute abundance of each unique TCRbeta CDR3 rearrangement, sequence reads were collapsed and filtered. For each sample, productive Simpson clonality was calculated as the square root of Simpson's diversity index over productive rearrangements. Drawn from immuneACCESS, this table holds only the in-frame rearrangements with V and J called that TCRdb kept. Clones are partly lost; checked studies trace under half to an unresolved V gene and leave the rest unexplained. That table is the source of V, J and clone size, and D and trimming were worked out from the DNA. Across this sample there are roughly 160,000 clones, with around two thirds seen only once. Under 3.5% of the sample is held by the ten biggest clonotypes.

This receptor was obtained from an elderly woman with acute or convalescent COVID-19. Sequenced input: peripheral blood. The sequence joins TRBV7-2 to TRBJ2-7, and TRBD1 matches 9 of the central bases. The DNA sequence reads TGTGCCAGCAGCTTAGATTGGACAGGGGTTTACGAGCAGTACTTC. Protein translation: CASSLDWTGVYEQYF.